This T cell receptor beta chain was observed in a study of cytomegalovirus exposure and HLA in healthy donors. The PCR employed 60 Vbeta primers together with 13 Jbeta primers. Sequencing was performed with immunoSEQ multiplex PCR; in TCRdb, only in-frame clones are kept and a portion is missing. Among around 120,000 clones listed, less than 75% were seen once. This clone was detected only a few times. The V segment lost 5 bases and the J segment 13 bases; nucleotides outside the gene matches: 13. This CDR3 is 15 amino acids long. Germline CDR1 and CDR2: MNHEY and SVGAGI. This TCR derives from a woman aged 40 to 50 in good health and CMV-seronegative. This chain connects TRBV6-5 to TRBJ2-1; 11 bases agree with TRBD2. Source material: PBMCs. CDR3 nucleotide sequence: TGTGCCAGCAGTCCCACTAGCGGGGGTTCCACCGTACAGTTCTTC. This translates into CASSPTSGGSTVQFF.